The clone carrying this TCR beta chain was counted a single time. Only in-frame clones appear in the TCRdb table, and some are missing; sequencing was by immunoSEQ multiplex PCR. The table includes some 150,000 clones, around nine tenths detected once. This sample is part of a study of blood T cell repertoires in COVID-19. Whole-study context: Acute and convalescent COVID-19 specimens originated in the United States, Italy and Spain. T cells, B-cell-depleted T cells, or PBMCs provided the cDNA or gDNA that served as material.

Trimming at V came to 0 bases and at J to 3 bases, leaving 3 bases not matched to a gene. Germline assignment: CDR1 LGHNA and CDR2 YSLEER. This CDR3 contains 15 residues. The TCR originated in a woman aged 65 to 85 with acute or convalescent COVID-19. The specimen was peripheral blood. This chain links TRBV4-3 with TRBJ2-5; 8 nucleotides match TRBD1. CDR3 nucleotides: TGCGCCAGCAGCCAAGACAACAGGGGGGAAGAGACCCAGTACTTC. This translates into CASSQDNRGEETQYF.